The 23 T cell receptor beta chains below were found in one sample sequenced in a study of OX40 agonist ivuxolimab in advanced cancers. Clones were read by immunoSEQ multiplex PCR, and TCRdb kept only the in-frame ones, dropping some. Of 90,000 to 100,000 clones listed, roughly 95% are singletons. The sample consisted of CD4+ or CD8+ T cells sorted from blood, taken in a trial of the OX40 agonist ivuxolimab. The receptors here all came from an adult with an advanced solid tumor such as melanoma, head and neck, liver or kidney cancer.

The V and J genes are TRBV7-9 and TRBJ2-6, with D possibly called TRBD1 or TRBD2 (5 bases each). The CDR3 is 15 amino acids. Germline assignment: CDR1 SEHNR and CDR2 FQNEAQ (reference sequence). The germline V and J ends were trimmed by 5 bases and 4 bases, with 12 bases remaining between them. CDR3 loop: CASSAPGLGANVLTF. The CDR3 DNA reads TGTGCCAGCAGCGCCCCGGGGCTGGGGGCCAACGTCCTGACTTTC.

The V and J genes are TRBV6-5 and TRBJ2-7; the D is unclear. The CDR3 totals 11 residues. The ends were cut back, 5 bases at V and 13 bases at J, with 15 bases in the middle. CDR1 is MNHEY, CDR2 SVGAGI, per germline. CDR3 sequence (DNA): TGTGCCAGCAGTGAAATGGAAAAGGACTACTTC. Translating it yields CASSEMEKDYF.

This rearrangement joins TRBV29-1 to TRBJ2-7; possible D gene TRBD2, 5 bases. With 3 bases removed from V and 7 bases from J, the gap between germline ends came to 19 bases. The CDR3 is made up of 14 amino acids. Per germline, CDR1 SQVTM and CDR2 ANQGSEA. The CDR3 DNA reads as TGCAGCGTTGACCTCGGGGTCGACGCATCGGAGCAGTACTTC. Translated: CSVDLGVDASEQYF.

The chain employs TRBV27 and TRBJ2-5, with D possibly matching TRBD1 (5 bases). V was trimmed by 5 bases and J by 5 bases, leaving 15 bases between them. The CDR3 spans 14 residues. The germline V gene encodes CDR1 MNHEY and CDR2 SMNVEV (reference sequence). In DNA form, the CDR3 reads TGTGCCAGCAGTCATAAAGGGGTGGGGGAGACCCAGTACTTC. The encoded protein is CASSHKGVGETQYF.

The J gene is TRBJ2-3, the V gene TRBV19, with 7 nucleotides matching TRBD2. Trimming removed 8 bases from V and 2 bases from J; junction bases left unmatched: 10. Germline-derived CDR1 and CDR2 are LNHDA and SQIVND (reference sequence). CDR3 size: 15 residues. This CDR3 is CASSLGGVDTDTQYF. The CDR3, as DNA: TGTGCCAGTTCCCTGGGGGGGGTCGACACAGATACGCAGTATTTT.

This chain links TRBV5-6 with TRBJ1-5; no clear D. Germline V gene sequence: CDR1 SGHDT, CDR2 YYEEEE. The CDR3 is 17 amino acids. Trimming shortened V by 1 base and J by 1 base, and 15 bases separated the two germline ends. The CDR3 DNA follows: TGTGCCAGCAGCTTGACGAGGAGTGGAACAAGCAATCAGCCCCAGCATTTT. The encoded protein is CASSLTRSGTSNQPQHF.

V is TRBV6-5 and J is TRBJ2-7; perhaps TRBD1 as D (5 bases). V shed 2 bases and J shed 3 bases, with 8 bases lying between them. The germline V gene encodes CDR1 MNHEY and CDR2 SVGAGI. This CDR3 region has 13 residues. CDR3 DNA sequence: TGTGCCAGCAGTTACGGGGCCTTCTACGAGCAGTACTTC. Translated, it gives CASSYGAFYEQYF.

About this clone: The sample carries other DNA sequences with the same CDR3. The J gene is TRBJ2-5, the V gene TRBV7-9; D is ambiguous. V lost 0 bases and J lost 5, with 4 bases in between. This CDR3 has 12 amino acids. From germline, CDR1 is SEHNR and CDR2 FQNEAQ (reference sequence). CDR3: CASSLAGETQYF. CDR3 bases: TGTGCCAGCAGCTTAGCGGGGGAGACCCAGTACTTC.

The V gene is TRBV27, the J gene TRBJ1-4, with unresolved D. CDR3 length equals 15 residues. The V gene's germline CDR1 is MNHEY and CDR2 SMNVEV (reference sequence). The germline V and J ends were trimmed by 3 bases and 0 bases, with 8 bases remaining between them. The CDR3 spells CASSFNRATNEKLFF. DNA for the CDR3: TGTGCCAGCAGTTTTAACAGAGCAACTAATGAAAAACTGTTTTTT.

The sample holds one count of this clone. The chain employs TRBV4-2 and TRBJ2-7, with D perhaps TRBD1 (5 bases). The CDR3 extends over 15 amino acids. The germline V gene encodes CDR1 LGHNA and CDR2 YNFKEQ. V lost 5 bases and J lost 2, with 16 bases in between. CDR3 bases: TGTGCCAGCAGCTTGAGTCAGGGCATGCCCTACGAGCAGTACTTC. As protein: CASSLSQGMPYEQYF.

This chain connects TRBV5-1 to TRBJ1-2; perhaps TRBD1 as D (6 bases). Germline V gene lookup returns CDR1 SGHRS and CDR2 YFSETQ. V was clipped by 5 bases and J by 6 bases, with 14 bases between them. This CDR3 has 13 amino acids. The CDR3 coding sequence is TGCGCCAGCAGTCGGGGGCGGGTTGATGGCTACACCTTC. Its translation is CASSRGRVDGYTF.

The genes are TRBV27 and TRBJ2-1; 7 bases match TRBD1. Germline V gene data show CDR1 as MNHEY and CDR2 as SMNVEV (reference sequence). The CDR3 is 17 amino acids. The V gene end was trimmed by 2 bases and the J gene end by 2 bases; junction bases not matched to a gene: 9. CDR3 nucleotides: TGTGCCAGCAGTTTAGGGTCAGGGGGTGGGCCCTACAATGAGCAGTTCTTC. Translation gives CASSLGSGGGPYNEQFF.

This clone occurred once. The genes are TRBV28 and TRBJ2-3, with D maybe TRBD2 (6 bases). This CDR3 region has 16 residues. The V end lost 4 bases, the J end lost 7 bases, and 21 bases lay between the germline ends. Germline CDR1 is MDHEN and CDR2 is SYDVKM. The CDR3 reads CASSSLNPRERYTQYF. CDR3 nucleotides: TGTGCCAGCAGTTCCTTAAACCCACGGGAGCGGTATACGCAGTATTTT.

This clone was counted once. The chain is built from TRBV5-5 and TRBJ1-1, with D possibly matching TRBD1 (6 bases). The germline V gene has CDR1 SGHKS and CDR2 YYEKEE (reference sequence). Between the trimmed V and J ends, which lost 0 bases and 3 bases, there was a span of 9 bases. The CDR3 loop spans 14 amino acids. The CDR3 DNA is TGTGCCAGCAGCTTGGCTGGGGGGCACACTGAAGCTTTCTTT. Protein product: CASSLAGGHTEAFF.

The V gene is TRBV2, the J gene TRBJ2-3, with 12 bases aligning to TRBD2. CDR3 length: 15 amino acids. V was pared by 4 bases and J by 4 bases, with 3 bases of the junction left unmatched. Germline V gene data show CDR1 as SNHLY and CDR2 as FYNNEI. CDR3 sequence (DNA): TGTGCCAGCAGTGGACTAGCGGGAGTCGCAGATACGCAGTATTTT. Its protein is CASSGLAGVADTQYF.

The CDR3 sequence: CASSLRLAGLYEQYF. CDR3 bases: TGCGCCAGCAGCCTCAGACTAGCGGGCCTCTACGAGCAGTACTTC. The chain is built from TRBV4-3 and TRBJ2-7; 10 nucleotides align to TRBD2. The J segment lost 3 bases and the V segment lost 4 bases, leaving 6 bases of the junction unmatched. The CDR3 is 15 residues long. The germline V gene has CDR1 LGHNA and CDR2 YSLEER.

The chain joins TRBV7-9 to TRBJ1-4, with D uncertain. The CDR3 covers 13 residues. Looked up from germline, CDR1 is SEHNR and CDR2 is FQNEAQ (reference sequence). Trimming cost V 1 base and J 11 bases, with 11 bases left between them. CDR3 nucleotides: TGTGCCAGCAGCTTAGGTCAGTTTGGGAAACTGTTTTTT. It specifies CASSLGQFGKLFF.

The chain links TRBV6-9 to TRBJ2-2; 7 nucleotides match TRBD2. Trimming took 0 bases from V and 7 from J; bases not matched to a gene: 14. There are 18 residues in the CDR3. Germline values: CDR1 MNHGY, CDR2 SVAAGI. CDR3 loop: CASSYSDPVLAVGGELFF. For the CDR3, the DNA is TGTGCCAGCAGTTATTCAGACCCGGTGCTAGCGGTAGGCGGGGAGCTGTTTTTT.

The chain links TRBV23-1 to TRBJ1-1; weak D call: TRBD1 (6 bases). TRBV23-1 is placed among ORFs of uncertain function. Trimming cost V 0 bases and J 10 bases, with 12 bases left between them. The CDR3 runs 13 residues. CDR3 sequence (DNA): TGCGCCAGCAGTCAATCGGTCAGGGGTCGAGCTTTCTTT. This encodes CASSQSVRGRAFF.

The genes are TRBV27 and TRBJ1-4; D is undetermined. The CDR3 runs 13 residues. CDR1 and CDR2 from the germline V gene are MNHEY and SMNVEV (reference sequence). The V end lost 8 bases, the J end lost 0 bases, and 7 bases lay between the germline ends. Here the CDR3 DNA reads TGTGCCAGCTCCCGAACAACTAATGAAAAACTGTTTTTT. Translating gives CASSRTTNEKLFF.

In its sample, this clone was seen once. The chain is built from TRBV18 and TRBJ1-1; possibly TRBD1 for D (5 bases). In germline, CDR1 is KGHSH, CDR2 LQKENI. V lost 2 bases and J 2 bases, leaving 6 bases between the germline ends. The CDR3 totals 13 residues. This CDR3 is CASSPGANTEAFF. CDR3 nucleotide sequence: TGTGCCAGCTCACCAGGGGCTAACACTGAAGCTTTCTTT.

V usage is TRBV6-1 and J usage is TRBJ1-2, with D unresolved. The CDR3 runs to 15 residues. With 9 bases removed from V and 5 bases from J, the gap between germline ends came to 22 bases. Germline V lookup: CDR1 MNHNS, CDR2 SASEGT. For the CDR3, the DNA is TGTGCCAGTTTTGGGTTTTGGCGGTTGAAGTATGGCTACACCTTC. As protein: CASFGFWRLKYGYTF.

This sequence joins TRBV4-1 and TRBJ1-1; D is undetermined. The CDR3 length is 13 residues. Between the trimmed V and J ends, which lost 1 base and 2 bases, there was a span of 5 bases. CDR1 is MGHRA, CDR2 YSYEKL, per germline. CDR3 region: CASSQASNTEAFF. Written as DNA, the CDR3 is TGCGCCAGCAGCCAAGCCTCTAACACTGAAGCTTTCTTT.